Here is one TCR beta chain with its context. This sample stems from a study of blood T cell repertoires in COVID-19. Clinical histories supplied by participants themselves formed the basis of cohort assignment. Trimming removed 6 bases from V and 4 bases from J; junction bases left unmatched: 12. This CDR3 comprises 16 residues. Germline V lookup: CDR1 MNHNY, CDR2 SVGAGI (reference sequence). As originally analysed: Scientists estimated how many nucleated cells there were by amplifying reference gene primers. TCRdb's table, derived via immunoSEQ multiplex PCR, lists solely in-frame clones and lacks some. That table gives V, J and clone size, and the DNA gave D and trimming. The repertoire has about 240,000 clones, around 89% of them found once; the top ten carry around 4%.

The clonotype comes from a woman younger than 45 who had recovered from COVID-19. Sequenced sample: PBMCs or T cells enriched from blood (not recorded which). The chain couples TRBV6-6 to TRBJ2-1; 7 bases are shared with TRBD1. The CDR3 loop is CASSRTGLGPYNEQFF. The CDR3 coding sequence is TGTGCCAGCAGCCGGACAGGTCTTGGGCCTTACAATGAGCAGTTCTTC.